This T cell receptor (beta chain) was found in a study of cytomegalovirus exposure and HLA in healthy donors. Study information: Roughly 80 million unique TCRs from HLA-typed donors made up an early data release. Study-wide points: Highly shared sequence variants in one cluster were likely a sequencing artifact. In vitro, a few CMV-associated chains proved specific for CMV antigens.

Germline CDR1 is WSHSY and CDR2 is SAAADI. The CDR3 is 15 residues long. The V gene end was trimmed by 4 bases and the J gene end by 1 base; junction bases not matched to a gene: 2. A remark on this clone: What it binds is not known.

PCR used 60 Vbeta primers and 13 Jbeta primers. The repertoire was sequenced with immunoSEQ multiplex PCR; TCRdb's copy has only in-frame clones and lacks some. The sample includes 150,000 to 200,000 clones, roughly 80% seen only once; the top ten take 4% to 6%. The material sequenced was PBMCs. The V gene is TRBV10-2, the J gene TRBJ2-5; TRBD2 matches at 11 bases. The TCR comes from a man between 18 and 29 years old in good health and CMV-seronegative. The chain's CDR3 is CASSGLAGGQETQYF. As DNA, the CDR3 is TGCGCCAGCAGTGGGCTAGCGGGGGGCCAAGAGACCCAGTACTTC.